This T cell receptor (beta chain) was sequenced in a study of blood T cell repertoires in COVID-19. Study information: Acute-phase and convalescent COVID-19 samples originated in the United States, Italy and Spain. The cDNA or gDNA used as material had been derived from T cells, B-cell-depleted T cells, or PBMCs.

This CDR3 is built from 15 residues. V was pared by 6 bases and J by 9 bases, with 18 bases between. Germline V gives CDR1 LNHDA, CDR2 SQIVND (reference sequence). Assay: immunoSEQ multiplex PCR; the TCRdb copy retains only in-frame clones and omits some. Here the sample spans approximately 250,000 clones, roughly 89% being singletons. This chain uses TRBV19 with TRBJ1-6, with a possible D match to TRBD1 (6 bases). Sequenced material: peripheral blood. This receptor was obtained from a woman in her forties who had recovered from COVID-19. The CDR3 bases are TGTGCCAGTAGCCTACAGGGCGTCTTGGGTTCACCCCTCCACTTT. Residues: CASSLQGVLGSPLHF.